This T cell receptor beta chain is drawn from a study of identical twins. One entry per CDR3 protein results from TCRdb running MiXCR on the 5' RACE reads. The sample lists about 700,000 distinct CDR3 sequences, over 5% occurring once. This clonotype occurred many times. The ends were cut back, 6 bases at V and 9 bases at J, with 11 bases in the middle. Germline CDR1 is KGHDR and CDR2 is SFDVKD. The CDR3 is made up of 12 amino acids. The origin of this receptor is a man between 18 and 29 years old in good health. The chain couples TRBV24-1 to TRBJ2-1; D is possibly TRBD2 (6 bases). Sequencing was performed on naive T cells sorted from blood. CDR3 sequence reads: CATSRGKIEQFF. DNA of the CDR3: TGTGCCACCAGTCGGGGGAAAATTGAGCAGTTCTTC.